These 20 T cell receptor beta chains share one sample of origin, sequenced in a study of blood T cell repertoires in COVID-19 (TCRdb year 2020). Library preparation used the immunoSEQ multiplex PCR assay. Imported from immuneACCESS, the table was reduced by TCRdb to in-frame sequences with V and J called. These copies leave out some clones; in studies compared against another copy, an unresolved V gene accounts for under half, and the cause of the remainder is not known. The sample table holds tens of thousands of clones, of which 83% were seen once. Of the sample, roughly two fifths is held by the ten largest clones. The material sequenced was peripheral blood. The receptors here all came from a man older than 75 with acute or convalescent COVID-19.

V usage is TRBV3-1 (or the pseudogene TRBV3-2) and J usage is TRBJ2-2; 11 bases agree with TRBD2. CDR1 is LGHDT, CDR2 YNNKEL, per germline (reference sequence). This CDR3 is built from 17 residues. Unmatched junction bases numbered 4, after V lost 0 bases and J lost 4 bases. DNA for the CDR3: TGTGCCAGCAGCCAAGATCTTGGACTAGCGGGCACCGGGGAGCTGTTTTTT. It specifies CASSQDLGLAGTGELFF.

This clone was observed once. The CDR3 nucleotides read TGTGCCAGCAGCTCAACAGGGGAAGAGACCCAGTACTTC. Its protein product is CASSSTGEETQYF. The chain recombines TRBV6-2 or TRBV6-3 with TRBJ2-5; 7 bases agree with TRBD1. The CDR3 totals 13 residues. Germline V CDR1 and CDR2: MNHEY, SVGEGT. V dropped 6 bases and J dropped 3; count of bases not matched to a gene: 4.

The V and J genes are TRBV27 and TRBJ2-2, with D possibly TRBD2 on 5 matching bases. Trimming left V 5 bases short and J 4 bases short, with 14 bases between. CDR3 length equals 15 residues. CDR1 MNHEY and CDR2 SMNVEV come from the germline V gene (reference sequence). CDR3 DNA: TGTGCCAGCAGTCTCCGGGATCCCATCACCGGGGAGCTGTTTTTT. This gives the protein CASSLRDPITGELFF.

The chain couples TRBV12-3 or TRBV12-4 to TRBJ1-1; D perhaps matches TRBD1 (5 bases). The CDR3 covers 13 residues. The V end lost 8 bases, the J end lost 3 bases, and 13 bases lay between the germline ends. The CDR3 protein is CASRTFTHTEAFF. In DNA form, the CDR3 reads TGTGCCAGCCGGACATTTACTCACACTGAAGCTTTCTTT.

The J gene is TRBJ2-1, the V gene TRBV27; 8 bases line up with TRBD1. Germline-derived CDR1 and CDR2 are MNHEY and SMNVEV (reference sequence). CDR3 length: 16 residues. J was trimmed by 7 bases and V by 5 bases; bases with no gene match: 13. CDR3 residues: CASSPASGGAGNEQFF. The CDR3, as DNA: TGTGCCAGCAGTCCTGCGTCAGGGGGCGCGGGGAATGAGCAGTTCTTC.

This chain uses TRBV5-1 with TRBJ2-7; 8 bases are a match to TRBD1. The germline CDR1 and CDR2 sequences are SGHRS and YFSETQ. The junction had 5 bases not matched to a gene; V was cut back by 4 bases and J by 5 bases. This CDR3 comprises 13 residues. The CDR3 bases are TGCGCCAGCAGCGAGGACAGGGCCCACGAGCAGTACTTC. It is translated as CASSEDRAHEQYF.

The V gene is TRBV4-1, the J gene TRBJ2-3; D possibly corresponds to TRBD1 (6 bases). Per the germline V gene, CDR1 is MGHRA and CDR2 is YSYEKL. This CDR3 spans 14 amino acids. The germline V and J ends were trimmed by 0 bases and 9 bases, with 13 bases remaining between them. The CDR3 loop reads CASSQDPGDPTQYF. CDR3 coding DNA: TGCGCCAGCAGCCAAGATCCAGGGGATCCCACGCAGTATTTT.

This chain links TRBV5-4 with TRBJ1-3; D might be TRBD1 (5 bases). Germline V gene sequence: CDR1 SGHNT, CDR2 YYREEE (reference sequence). The CDR3 loop spans 17 amino acids. Trimming removed 1 base at V and 7 bases at J, with 21 bases between. The CDR3 region has the DNA TGTGCCAGCAGCTTGTGGGGCCTAAGGGTGTCGGAGAACACCATATATTTT. Translation: CASSLWGLRVSENTIYF.

This chain uses TRBV6-5 with TRBJ1-1, with D uncertain. This CDR3 is 16 amino acids long. The germline V and J ends were trimmed by 1 base and 0 bases, with 12 bases remaining between them. Germline CDR1 reads MNHEY; CDR2 reads SVGAGI. CDR3 region: CASSYLSGIMNTEAFF. The CDR3 DNA sequence: TGTGCCAGCAGTTACTTGTCGGGGATTATGAACACTGAAGCTTTCTTT.

The chain is built from TRBV24-1 and TRBJ1-1; D is uncertain. CDR3 length: 14 amino acids. CDR1 and CDR2 (germline): KGHDR, SFDVKD. V lost 4 bases to trimming and J lost 0 bases, with 8 bases between them. The CDR3 sequence: CATSDSGMNTEAFF. As DNA, the CDR3 is TGTGCCACCAGTGACTCCGGGATGAACACTGAAGCTTTCTTT.

The rearrangement uses TRBV5-5 and TRBJ1-2, with D perhaps TRBD1 (6 bases). The CDR3 contains 12 residues. Germline-derived CDR1 and CDR2 are SGHKS and YYEKEE (reference sequence). The V and J ends lost 3 bases and 10 bases respectively, with 13 bases between them. In DNA form, the CDR3 reads TGTGCCAGCAGCTCATGGACAGATTACTACACCTTC. Protein sequence: CASSSWTDYYTF.

The genes are TRBV6-2 or TRBV6-3 and TRBJ1-6; the match to TRBD1 covers 11 bases. This CDR3 has 18 residues. The ends lost 4 bases at V and 7 bases at J; junction bases unmatched: 12. CDR1 and CDR2 from the germline V gene are MNHEY and SVGEGT. The CDR3 DNA reads TGTGCCAGCAGTTGGACAGGGGGCGAGCCGCAGTCGAATTCACCCCTCCACTTT. Protein product: CASSWTGGEPQSNSPLHF.

The chain has TRBV9 and TRBJ1-1; 9 nucleotides match TRBD1. CDR1 and CDR2 from the germline V gene are SGDLS and YYNGEE. The CDR3 runs 14 residues. The J segment lost 4 bases and the V segment lost 4 bases, leaving 5 bases of the junction unmatched. DNA of the CDR3: TGTGCCAGCAGCCGACAGGGGGAAGCCACTGAAGCTTTCTTT. The encoded protein is CASSRQGEATEAFF.

For the CDR3, the DNA is TGTGCCAGCTCACCAATACAGGGGGCTGAAGGTACGCAGTATTTT. Translated: CASSPIQGAEGTQYF. The rearrangement joins TRBV18 to TRBJ2-3, with 9 bases lining up with TRBD1. Trimming at V came to 2 bases and at J to 8 bases, leaving 8 bases not matched to a gene. The germline gives CDR1 KGHSH, CDR2 LQKENI. This CDR3 has 15 residues.

This clone was recorded a few times. J is TRBJ1-6 and V is TRBV19; 7 nucleotides agree with TRBD1. J lost 5 bases, V lost 5 bases, and 6 bases had no gene match. CDR3 length: 15 residues. Germline V gene sequence: CDR1 LNHDA, CDR2 SQIVND (reference sequence). Here the CDR3 DNA reads TGTGCCAGTAGTGTGGGGACAGTGGATAATTCACCCCTCCACTTT. Amino acids: CASSVGTVDNSPLHF.

The chain has TRBV5-8 and TRBJ2-7; 7 bases line up with TRBD1. This CDR3 contains 12 residues. Trimming cost V 3 bases and J 10 bases; bases outside gene matches: 7. CDR1 and CDR2 (germline): SGHTS, YDEGEE. Here the CDR3 DNA reads TGTGCCAGCAGCTCCGGGACAGCGGTTCAGTACTTC. This translates into CASSSGTAVQYF.

The table lists this clone with a count of one. This chain links TRBV2 with TRBJ2-7, with 11 nucleotides matching TRBD2. With V trimmed by 6 bases and J by 4 bases, 5 bases remained unmatched. This CDR3 has 14 residues. Germline V gives CDR1 SNHLY, CDR2 FYNNEI. The CDR3 protein is CASRLAGGPYEQYF. CDR3 nucleotides: TGTGCCAGCAGATTAGCGGGGGGGCCGTACGAGCAGTACTTC.

The V call is TRBV6-2 or TRBV6-3, the J call TRBJ2-2; 9 nucleotides match TRBD1. The V segment lost 1 base and the J segment 5 bases; nucleotides outside the gene matches: 5. The CDR3 consists of 16 residues. From germline, CDR1 is MNHEY and CDR2 SVGEGT. The CDR3 DNA reads TGTGCCAGCAGTTACTTTGGGACAGGGACTACCGGGGAGCTGTTTTTT. It translates to CASSYFGTGTTGELFF.

With regard to this clone: Other DNA sequences in the sample encode the same CDR3. The rearrangement joins TRBV5-1 to TRBJ1-4; 9 bases are a match to TRBD1. The junction had 6 bases not matched to a gene; V was cut back by 3 bases and J by 6 bases. From germline, CDR1 is SGHRS and CDR2 YFSETQ. The CDR3 contains 15 residues. The CDR3 DNA sequence: TGCGCCAGCAGCTCAACAGGGGGCGCTTATGAAAAACTGTTTTTT. It specifies CASSSTGGAYEKLFF.

This clone has just one count. The J gene is TRBJ1-2, the V gene TRBV9; 9 bases agree with TRBD1. Trimming cost V 4 bases and J 2 bases; bases outside gene matches: 6. Germline values: CDR1 SGDLS, CDR2 YYNGEE. The CDR3 sequence is 15 residues long. The CDR3 loop is CASSTRDRDNYGYTF. Here the CDR3 DNA reads TGTGCCAGCAGCACCAGGGACAGGGACAACTATGGCTACACCTTC.